Detailed here is one T cell receptor (beta chain). Its cognate antigen is unknown. V was cut by 1 base and J by 8 bases, with 8 bases left in between. CDR1 LGHDT and CDR2 YNNKEL come from the germline V gene (reference sequence). This CDR3 is built from 12 residues. This entry comes from a study of blood T cells in healthy people across ages. In the study overall: The capture of about one barcoded beta molecule per two T cells was achieved by template switching. General study findings and limits: Versus aged donors, long-lived donors had higher diversity and more naive CD4+ cells. Diversity estimates from one million T cells were considered underestimates.

Primers used in a second PCR of roughly 6 to 11 cycles were a sample-barcoded 5' primer and a J-beta primer mix. TCRdb passed the 5' RACE reads through MiXCR, listing each CDR3 protein once. This table holds about 1,600,000 distinct CDR3 sequences, about 40% found once. The receptor's source is a woman aged 18-29 years in good health. This chain joins TRBV3-1 and TRBJ1-1; D is unresolved. Sample: blood. In nucleotides, the CDR3 is TGTGCCAGCAGCCAAGTGGGGAAGGAAGCTTTCTTT. It specifies CASSQVGKEAFF.